The 13 T cell receptor beta chains below all came from one sample that was sequenced in a study of T cells in localized non-small cell lung cancer. Using immunoSEQ multiplex PCR, the repertoire was profiled, and TCRdb retains in-frame clones only, with some absent. The profile covers 30,000 to 35,000 clones, with approximately 93% appearing a single time and 7.9% taken by the ten largest. This specimen was peripheral blood, taken before any cancer treatment. The receptor source for this set is a female donor older than 55 with stage I lung adenocarcinoma.

The genes are TRBV7-9 and TRBJ2-3; D might be TRBD2 (5 bases). This CDR3 comprises 17 residues. V was trimmed by 5 bases and J by 4 bases, leaving 22 bases between them. The germline CDR1 and CDR2 sequences are SEHNR and FQNEAQ (reference sequence). In DNA, the CDR3 is TGTGCCAGCAGCCCCCAAGGTTACCGGGAAAGAGCAGATACGCAGTATTTT. It translates to CASSPQGYRERADTQYF. Based on the CDR3 plus reference TRBV7-9 and TRBJ2-3, the full variable domain is DTGVSQNPRHKITKRGQNVTFRCDPISEHNRLYWYRQTLGQGPEFLTYFQNEAQLEKSRLLSDRFSAERPKGSFSTLEIQRTEQGDSAMYLCASSPQGYRERADTQYFGPGTRLTVL.

The rearrangement joins TRBV15 to TRBJ1-4; D perhaps matches TRBD1 (6 bases). This CDR3 has 15 amino acids. The V end was cut by 0 bases, the J end by 4 bases, with 9 bases between. The germline gives CDR1 LNHNV, CDR2 YYDKDF (reference sequence). The CDR3 coding sequence is TGTGCCACCAGCAGAGATCCAGGGGTTAATGAAAAACTGTTTTTT. Protein: CATSRDPGVNEKLFF.

This chain connects TRBV10-2 to TRBJ1-2; D possibly corresponds to TRBD1 (6 bases). Germline CDR1 WSHSY, CDR2 SAAADI. The CDR3 is made up of 16 amino acids. V dropped 3 bases and J dropped 3 bases, with 17 bases sitting between them. The CDR3 reads CASSDPFSGADYGYTF. The CDR3 DNA reads TGCGCCAGCAGTGACCCCTTTTCAGGGGCGGACTATGGCTACACCTTC.

The chain is built from TRBV30 and TRBJ1-4; weak D call: TRBD1 (6 bases). CDR1 is GTSNPN and CDR2 is SVGIG in the germline V gene (reference sequence). V gave up 3 bases and J gave up 6 bases, with 11 bases separating them. The CDR3 runs to 13 residues. The chain's CDR3 is CAWSTGSHEKLFF. CDR3 coding DNA: TGTGCCTGGAGCACAGGGTCCCATGAAAAACTGTTTTTT. The full variable domain, in which reference TRBV30 and TRBJ1-4 provide the parts outside the CDR3, is SQTIHQWPATLVQPVGSPLSLECTVEGTSNPNLYWYRQAAGRGLQLLFYSVGIGQISSEVPQNLSASRPQDRQFILSSKKLLLSDSGFYLCAWSTGSHEKLFFGSGTQLSVL.

The chain couples TRBV28 to TRBJ2-7; D not certain. Germline V gene data show CDR1 as MDHEN and CDR2 as SYDVKM. Between the trimmed V and J ends, which lost 2 bases and 6 bases, there was a span of 17 bases. The CDR3 runs 15 residues. Here the CDR3 reads CASSLPERAPSEQYV. CDR3 DNA sequence: TGTGCCAGCAGTTTACCGGAACGGGCCCCTTCCGAGCAGTACGTC.

The chain joins TRBV29-1 to TRBJ2-7; maybe TRBD1 (5 bases). This CDR3 contains 15 residues. Germline CDR1 is SQVTM and CDR2 is ANQGSEA. The V end lost 4 bases, the J end lost 4 bases, and 20 bases lay between the germline ends. In nucleotides, the CDR3 is TGCAGCGTTGGAATACCACGGACACATACTTACGAGCAGTACTTC. Protein product: CSVGIPRTHTYEQYF.

The rearrangement links TRBV28 to TRBJ2-7, with TRBD1 matching 8 bases. Germline V gene sequence: CDR1 MDHEN, CDR2 SYDVKM. This CDR3 region has 17 residues. Germline trimming cut 9 bases from V and 0 bases from J; bases unmatched to any gene: 16. CDR3 nucleotide sequence: TGTGCCAGTAACCCAGGGACAGGAGCTAGAATCTCCTACGAGCAGTACTTC. Its translation is CASNPGTGARISYEQYF.

V and J are TRBV9 and TRBJ2-1, with 10 bases matching TRBD1. From germline, CDR1 is SGDLS and CDR2 YYNGEE. The trim removed 6 bases at V and 8 bases at J, leaving 11 bases unmatched. The CDR3 totals 15 residues. The CDR3 region is CASTLGGQGWDEQFF. CDR3 coding DNA: TGTGCCAGCACCCTAGGGGGACAGGGGTGGGATGAGCAGTTCTTC. Variable domain in full (rest from reference TRBV9 and TRBJ2-1): DSGVTQTPKHLITATGQRVTLRCSPRSGDLSVYWYQQSLDQGLQFLIQYYNGEERAKGNILERFSAQQFPDLHSELNLSSLELGDSALYFCASTLGGQGWDEQFFGPGTRLTVL.

This clone has just one count. The V call is TRBV5-1, the J call TRBJ2-7, with 10 bases that match TRBD1. The CDR3 runs to 14 residues. With V trimmed by 4 bases and J by 5 bases, 6 bases remained unmatched. Germline CDR1 is SGHRS and CDR2 is YFSETQ. CDR3 sequence: CASSPDRGLDEQYF. CDR3 nucleotides: TGCGCCAGCAGCCCCGACAGGGGGCTAGACGAGCAGTACTTC.

For this clone: Other DNA sequences in the sample encode the same CDR3. Here the CDR3 DNA reads TGCAGCGTGGAGCCGGGACTGGCGGCTTTCAAGACCCAGTACTTC. Its protein product is CSVEPGLAAFKTQYF. The V call is TRBV29-1, the J call TRBJ2-5; the D gene is possibly TRBD2 (6 bases). V was pared by 6 bases and J by 6 bases, with 23 bases between. The CDR3 runs 15 residues. Germline CDR1 SQVTM, CDR2 ANQGSEA.

This clone was found once. The rearrangement joins TRBV29-1 to TRBJ1-2; possibly TRBD1 for D (6 bases). Trimming shortened V by 4 bases and J by 4 bases, and 13 bases separated the two germline ends. From germline, CDR1 is SQVTM and CDR2 ANQGSEA. The CDR3 is 13 amino acids. CDR3 residues: CSVGGGEGYGYTF. The CDR3 DNA follows: TGCAGCGTTGGAGGGGGGGAAGGCTATGGCTACACCTTC. The entire variable domain, with the rest obtained from reference TRBV29-1 and TRBJ1-2, is as follows: SAVISQKPSRDICQRGTSLTIQCQVDSQVTMMFWYRQQPGQSLTLIATANQGSEATYESGFVIDKFPISRPNLTFSTLTVSNMSPEDSSIYLCSVGGGEGYGYTFGSGTRLTVV.

The chain joins TRBV7-9 to TRBJ1-2; possibly TRBD1 for D (5 bases). The ends were cut back, 0 bases at V and 4 bases at J, with 12 bases in the middle. The CDR3 is 15 residues long. Germline V gene sequence: CDR1 SEHNR, CDR2 FQNEAQ (reference sequence). The CDR3 here is CASSLAEAGTYGYTF. The DNA of the CDR3 is TGTGCCAGCAGCTTAGCGGAGGCAGGGACCTATGGCTACACCTTC.

This clone was found once. This sequence joins TRBV7-6 and TRBJ2-2, with 8 bases that match TRBD1. V lost 11 bases to trimming and J lost 3 bases; unmatched junction nucleotides: 8. The CDR3 is made up of 14 amino acids. From germline, CDR1 is SGHVS and CDR2 FNYEAQ. The CDR3 sequence is CAGAETGDTGELFF. The CDR3 DNA is TGTGCCGGGGCGGAGACAGGGGACACCGGGGAGCTGTTTTTT.